This TCR beta chain was documented in a study of molecular identifiers for immune sequencing clone quantification. This clonotype was seen ten or more times. The CDR3 spans 14 residues. V was shortened by 3 bases and J by 5 bases, with 11 bases between the two germline ends. CDR1 is MNHEY, CDR2 SMNVEV, per germline (reference sequence). Sorted cell numbers of roughly 17,000 to 1,100,000, with 10%, 30% or 50% RNA, served as input for naive CD8 libraries. TCRdb reprocessed the PCR reads via MiXCR and lists one record per CDR3 protein. The table includes about 32,000 distinct CDR3 sequences, approximately 20% detected once.

The rearrangement joins TRBV27 to TRBJ1-5; D gene unclear. Sequenced: naive CD8+ T cells from blood, with Jurkat cell RNA spiked in. Described subset: FACS-sorted CD8+CD4-CCR7+CD45RA+ naive T cells. The clonotype originates from a human donor in good health. Some libraries in this study had Jurkat cell RNA spiked in. The CDR3 DNA reads as TGTGCCAGCAGTTTTTCGACTCCGGATCAGCCCCAGCATTTT. It yields the protein CASSFSTPDQPQHF.